Following are 9 T cell receptor beta chains from one sample sequenced in a study of T cell repertoires in cytomegalovirus infection. TCRdb independently ran MiXCR on the reads; one entry per CDR3 protein. The data show 76,000 or so distinct CDR3 sequences, roughly 3.6% seen once. The specimen sequenced was PBMCs. These receptors were obtained from a human donor in good health (CMV status not recorded). Some clones in this sample may be carry-over from other donors' samples.

Concerning this clonotype itself: Here the CDR3 omits its conserved ending phenylalanine or tryptophan, so a read error is the likely source. J is TRBJ1-1 and V is TRBV6-2 or TRBV6-3; a weak D match, TRBD1 (6 bases). This CDR3 has 16 amino acids. V was cut by 0 bases and J by 1 base, with 12 bases left in between. Germline V gene data show CDR1 as MNHEY and CDR2 as SVGEGT. The CDR3 protein is CASSYSVGGSNTEAFL. For the CDR3, the DNA is TGTGCCAGCAGTTACTCGGTCGGGGGCTCGAACACTGAAGCTTTCTTG.

In its sample, this clonotype was seen many times. The gene calls are TRBV5-8 and TRBJ2-7, with TRBD2 as a possible D gene (6 bases). V was trimmed by 8 bases and J by 6 bases, leaving 27 bases between them. There are 16 residues in the CDR3. Germline V CDR1 and CDR2: SGHTS, YDEGEE. The CDR3 DNA sequence: TGTGCCAGTTGCCCTTGGGGGGACGGACTCGGAGTCGAGCAGTACTTC. It translates to CASCPWGDGLGVEQYF.

This clonotype was found many times. The chain joins TRBV7-2 to TRBJ1-2; 7 nucleotides line up with TRBD1. CDR1 is SGHTA, CDR2 FQGNSA, per germline. Germline trimming cut 4 bases from V and 3 bases from J; bases unmatched to any gene: 8. The CDR3 has 15 residues. The DNA for the CDR3 is TGTGCCAGCAGCTCCTCAGGGGGGCTATACTATGGCTACACCTTC. Translation gives CASSSSGGLYYGYTF.

This clonotype was detected many times. This sequence joins TRBV7-8 and TRBJ2-7; 8 bases align to TRBD1. V was clipped by 7 bases and J by 2 bases; unmatched bases: 7. CDR1 is SGHVS, CDR2 FQNEAQ, per germline. CDR3 size: 14 residues. The CDR3 sequence is CASTADRVPYEQYF. In DNA form, the CDR3 reads TGTGCCAGCACCGCGGACAGGGTCCCCTACGAGCAGTACTTC.

This clonotype was counted at least ten times. The rearrangement uses TRBV4-1 and TRBJ1-1; D may be TRBD1 (6 bases). The CDR3 runs 15 residues. Between the trimmed V and J ends, which lost 3 bases and 1 base, there was a span of 12 bases. The germline gives CDR1 MGHRA, CDR2 YSYEKL. The CDR3, as DNA: TGCGCCAGCAGCCAGGCTAGACAGGCGAACACTGAAGCTTTCTTT. Residues: CASSQARQANTEAFF.

Ten or more counts support this clonotype. The rearrangement links TRBV4-3 to TRBJ2-7; D tentatively reads TRBD1 or TRBD2 (5 bases each). Germline V gene sequence: CDR1 LGHNA, CDR2 YSLEER. The V and J ends lost 1 base and 8 bases respectively, with 9 bases between them. This CDR3 spans 12 amino acids. In nucleotides, the CDR3 is TGCGCCAGCAGCCAAGGGGGGAGTAAGCAGTACTTC. Protein: CASSQGGSKQYF.

This clonotype has ten or more counts. V gene TRBV6-2 or TRBV6-3 combines with J gene TRBJ1-5, with a possible D match to TRBD1 (6 bases). The CDR3 has 15 residues. V lost 6 bases and J 2 bases, leaving 14 bases between the germline ends. Germline CDR1 reads MNHEY; CDR2 reads SVGEGT. DNA for the CDR3: TGTGCCAGCAGGACGGGACATCTGGGCAATCAGCCCCAGCATTTT. This gives the protein CASRTGHLGNQPQHF.

This clonotype showed up many times. The chain links TRBV27 to TRBJ1-5; 8 bases agree with TRBD1. The length of the CDR3 is 15 residues. CDR1 MNHEY and CDR2 SMNVEV come from the germline V gene (reference sequence). J gave up 2 bases and V 1 base, and 1 base lay outside the gene matches. CDR3 residues: CASSLWGQGNQPQHF. The CDR3 nucleotides read TGTGCCAGCAGTTTATGGGGACAGGGCAATCAGCCCCAGCATTTT.

This clonotype appeared many times. The genes are TRBV10-3 and TRBJ1-2; D gene unclear. The ends were cut back, 0 bases at V and 8 bases at J, with 16 bases in the middle. This CDR3 has 15 residues. Germline assignment: CDR1 ENHRY and CDR2 SYGVKD. The CDR3 region has the DNA TGTGCCATCAGTGAGTCTCGTTCGTCGCTAAGGGGCTACACCTTC. Encoded protein: CAISESRSSLRGYTF.